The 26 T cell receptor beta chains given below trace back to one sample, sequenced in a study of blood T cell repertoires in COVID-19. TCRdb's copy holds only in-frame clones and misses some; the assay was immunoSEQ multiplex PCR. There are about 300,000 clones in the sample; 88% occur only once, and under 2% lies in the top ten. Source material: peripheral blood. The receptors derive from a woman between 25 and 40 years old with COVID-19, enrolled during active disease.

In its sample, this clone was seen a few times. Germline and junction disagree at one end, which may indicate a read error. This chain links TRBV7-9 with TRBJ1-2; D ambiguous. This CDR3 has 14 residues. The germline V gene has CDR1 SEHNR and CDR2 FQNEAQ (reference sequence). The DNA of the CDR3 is TGTGCCAGCAGTTTAGATGCGGGAGTCTATGGCTACACCTTC. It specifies CASSLDAGVYGYTF. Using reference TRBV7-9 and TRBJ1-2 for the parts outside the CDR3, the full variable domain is DTGVSQNPRHKITKRGQNVTFRCDPISEHNRLYWYRQTLGQGPEFLTYFQNEAQLEKSRLLSDRFSAERPKGSFSTLEIQRTEQGDSAMYLCASSLDAGVYGYTFGSGTRLTVV.

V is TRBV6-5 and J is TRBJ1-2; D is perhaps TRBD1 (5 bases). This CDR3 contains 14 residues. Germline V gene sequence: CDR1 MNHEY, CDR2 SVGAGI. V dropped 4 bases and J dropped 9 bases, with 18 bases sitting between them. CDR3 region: CASSSSRVLMSYTF. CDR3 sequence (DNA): TGTGCCAGCAGTTCCTCCAGGGTCCTCATGAGCTACACCTTC.

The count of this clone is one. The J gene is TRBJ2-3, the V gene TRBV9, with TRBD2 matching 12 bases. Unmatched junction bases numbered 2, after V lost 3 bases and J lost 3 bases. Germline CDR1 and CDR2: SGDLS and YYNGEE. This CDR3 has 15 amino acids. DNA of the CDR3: TGTGCCAGCAGCGCTAGCGGGGGGGTGACAGATACGCAGTATTTT. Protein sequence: CASSASGGVTDTQYF. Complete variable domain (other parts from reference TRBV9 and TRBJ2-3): DSGVTQTPKHLITATGQRVTLRCSPRSGDLSVYWYQQSLDQGLQFLIQYYNGEERAKGNILERFSAQQFPDLHSELNLSSLELGDSALYFCASSASGGVTDTQYFGPGTRLTVL.

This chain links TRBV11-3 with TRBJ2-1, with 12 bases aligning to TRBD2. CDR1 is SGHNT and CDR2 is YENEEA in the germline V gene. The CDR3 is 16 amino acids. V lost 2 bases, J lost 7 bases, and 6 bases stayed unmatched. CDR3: CASSLRLAGGRNEQFF. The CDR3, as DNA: TGTGCCAGCAGCTTAAGGCTAGCGGGGGGGAGGAATGAGCAGTTCTTC. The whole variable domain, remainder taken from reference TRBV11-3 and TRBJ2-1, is EAGVVQSPRYKIIEKKQPVAFWCNPISGHNTLYWYLQNLGQGPELLIRYENEEAVDDSQLPKDRFSAERLKGVDSTLKIQPAELGDSAVYLCASSLRLAGGRNEQFFGPGTRLTVL.

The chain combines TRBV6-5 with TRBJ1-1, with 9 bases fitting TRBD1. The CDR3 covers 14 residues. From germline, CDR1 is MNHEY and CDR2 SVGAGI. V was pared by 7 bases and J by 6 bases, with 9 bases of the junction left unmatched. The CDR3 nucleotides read TGTGCCAGCACTCTAACAGGGGGCGCGGCTGAAGCTTTCTTT. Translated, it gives CASTLTGGAAEAFF.

This CDR3 is CASSQEVDYGYTF. CDR3 in DNA: TGTGCCAGCAGCCAGGAGGTGGACTATGGCTACACCTTC. The rearrangement links TRBV3-1 (or the pseudogene TRBV3-2) to TRBJ1-2; D is undetermined. This CDR3 has 13 residues. CDR1 is LGHDT and CDR2 is YNNKEL in the germline V gene (reference sequence). Trimming shortened V by 3 bases and J by 3 bases, and 8 bases separated the two germline ends.

The CDR3 DNA reads as TGTGCCAGCAGCTTAGGCCGGACAGGGGGGTGGACCCAGTACTTC. Amino acids: CASSLGRTGGWTQYF. The chain combines TRBV7-2 with TRBJ2-5, with 10 nucleotides matching TRBD1. CDR3 length: 15 residues. V trimming: 1 base; J trimming: 7 bases; junction bases outside the gene matches: 6. CDR1 SGHTA and CDR2 FQGNSA come from the germline V gene.

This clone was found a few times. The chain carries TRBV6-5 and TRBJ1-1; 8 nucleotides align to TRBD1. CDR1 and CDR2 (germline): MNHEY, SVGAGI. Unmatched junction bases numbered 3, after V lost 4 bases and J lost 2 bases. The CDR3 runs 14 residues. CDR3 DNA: TGTGCCAGCAGTTTCGACAGGGGAAACACTGAAGCTTTCTTT. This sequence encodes CASSFDRGNTEAFF.

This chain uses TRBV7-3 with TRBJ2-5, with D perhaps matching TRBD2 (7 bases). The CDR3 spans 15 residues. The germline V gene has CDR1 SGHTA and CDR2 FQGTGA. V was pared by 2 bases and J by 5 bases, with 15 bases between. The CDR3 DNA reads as TGTGCCAGCAGCTTAGGGGCGGGGGCAACGGAGACCCAGTACTTC. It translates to CASSLGAGATETQYF.

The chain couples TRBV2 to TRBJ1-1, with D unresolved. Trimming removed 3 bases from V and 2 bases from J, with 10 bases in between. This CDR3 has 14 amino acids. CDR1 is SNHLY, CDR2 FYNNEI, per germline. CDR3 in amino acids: CASSDRPLNTEAFF. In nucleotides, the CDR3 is TGTGCCAGCAGTGACAGACCACTAAACACTGAAGCTTTCTTT.

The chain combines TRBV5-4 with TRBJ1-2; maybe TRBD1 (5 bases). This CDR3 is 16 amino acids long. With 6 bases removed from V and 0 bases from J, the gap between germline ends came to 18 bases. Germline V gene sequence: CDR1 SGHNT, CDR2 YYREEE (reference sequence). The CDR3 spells CASNSGGGIANYGYTF. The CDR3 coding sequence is TGTGCCAGCAACTCCGGGGGGGGAATAGCTAACTATGGCTACACCTTC.

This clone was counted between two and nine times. The CDR3: CASTPEVGQPQHF. CDR3 in DNA: TGTGCCAGCACCCCGGAGGTTGGACAGCCCCAGCATTTT. The chain has TRBV2 and TRBJ1-5; the D is unclear. This CDR3 has 13 residues. The V end lost 7 bases, the J end lost 7 bases, and 14 bases lay between the germline ends. CDR1 SNHLY and CDR2 FYNNEI come from the germline V gene.

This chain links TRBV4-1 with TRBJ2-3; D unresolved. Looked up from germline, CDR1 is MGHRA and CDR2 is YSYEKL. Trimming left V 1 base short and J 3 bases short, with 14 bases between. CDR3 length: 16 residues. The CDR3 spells CASSQGSLLKTDTQYF. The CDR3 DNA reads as TGCGCCAGCAGCCAAGGAAGCTTACTAAAGACAGATACGCAGTATTTT.

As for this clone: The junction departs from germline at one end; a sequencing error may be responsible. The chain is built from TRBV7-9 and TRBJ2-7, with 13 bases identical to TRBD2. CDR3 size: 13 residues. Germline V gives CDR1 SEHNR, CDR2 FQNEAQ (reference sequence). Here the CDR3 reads CASSNRLAGGRDF. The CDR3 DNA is TGTGCCAGCAGCAATCGACTAGCGGGGGGCCGGGACTTC.

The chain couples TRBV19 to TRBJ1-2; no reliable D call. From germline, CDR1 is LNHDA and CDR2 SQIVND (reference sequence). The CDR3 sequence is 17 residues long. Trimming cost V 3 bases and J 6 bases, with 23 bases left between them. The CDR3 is CASSIPPGLPDPHGYTF. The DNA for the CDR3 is TGTGCCAGTAGTATCCCCCCCGGACTCCCGGATCCCCATGGCTACACCTTC.

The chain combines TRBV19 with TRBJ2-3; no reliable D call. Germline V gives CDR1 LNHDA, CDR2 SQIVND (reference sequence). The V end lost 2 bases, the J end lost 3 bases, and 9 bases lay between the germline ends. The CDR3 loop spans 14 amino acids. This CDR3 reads CASSISPLTDTQYF. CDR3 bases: TGTGCCAGTAGTATATCCCCTTTAACAGATACGCAGTATTTT. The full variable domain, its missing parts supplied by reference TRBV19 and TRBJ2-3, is DGGITQSPKYLFRKEGQNVTLSCEQNLNHDAMYWYRQDPGQGLRLIYYSQIVNDFQKGDIAEGYSVSREKKESFPLTVTSAQKNPTAFYLCASSISPLTDTQYFGPGTRLTVL.

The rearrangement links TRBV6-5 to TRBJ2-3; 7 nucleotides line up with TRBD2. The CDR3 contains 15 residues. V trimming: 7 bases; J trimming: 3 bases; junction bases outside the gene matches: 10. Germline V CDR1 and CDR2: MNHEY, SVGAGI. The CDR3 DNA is TGTGCCAGCACCCTCTCGGGGAGGGGAACAGATACGCAGTATTTT. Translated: CASTLSGRGTDTQYF.

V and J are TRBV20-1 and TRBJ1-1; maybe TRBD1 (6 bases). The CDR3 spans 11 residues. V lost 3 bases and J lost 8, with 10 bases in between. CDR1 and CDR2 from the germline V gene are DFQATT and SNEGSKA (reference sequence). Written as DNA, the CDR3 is TGCAGTGCTAGTCCCAGGGGAGAAGCTTTCTTT. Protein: CSASPRGEAFF.

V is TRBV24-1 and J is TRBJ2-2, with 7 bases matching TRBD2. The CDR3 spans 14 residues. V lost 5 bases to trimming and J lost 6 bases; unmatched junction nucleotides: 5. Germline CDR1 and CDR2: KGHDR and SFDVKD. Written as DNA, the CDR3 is TGTGCCACCAGTGTACCGGGGGGTCCCGGGGAGCTGTTTTTT. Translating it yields CATSVPGGPGELFF.

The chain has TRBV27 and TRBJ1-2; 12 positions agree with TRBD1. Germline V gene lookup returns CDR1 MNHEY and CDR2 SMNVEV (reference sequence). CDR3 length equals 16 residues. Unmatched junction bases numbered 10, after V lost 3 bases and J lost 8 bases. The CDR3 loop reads CASSLAGTGGARGYTF. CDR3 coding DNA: TGTGCCAGCAGTTTGGCCGGGACAGGGGGCGCAAGGGGCTACACCTTC.

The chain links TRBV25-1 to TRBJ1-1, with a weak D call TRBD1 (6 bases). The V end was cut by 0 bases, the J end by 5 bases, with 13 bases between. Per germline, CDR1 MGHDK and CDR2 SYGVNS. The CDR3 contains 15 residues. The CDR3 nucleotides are TGTGCCAGCAGTGAATATACAGGGTTGAGGACTGAAGCTTTCTTT. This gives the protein CASSEYTGLRTEAFF. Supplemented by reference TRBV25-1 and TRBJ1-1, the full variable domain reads EADIYQTPRYLVIGTGKKITLECSQTMGHDKMYWYQQDPGMELHLIHYSYGVNSTEKGDLSSESTVSRIRTEHFPLTLESARPSHTSQYLCASSEYTGLRTEAFFGQGTRLTVV.

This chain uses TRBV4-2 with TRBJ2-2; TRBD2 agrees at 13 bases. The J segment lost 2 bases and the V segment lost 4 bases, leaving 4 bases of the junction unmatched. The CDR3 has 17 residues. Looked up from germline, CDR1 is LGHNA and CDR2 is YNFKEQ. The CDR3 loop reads CASSPGLAGANTGELFF. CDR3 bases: TGTGCCAGCAGCCCTGGACTAGCGGGGGCCAACACCGGGGAGCTGTTTTTT.

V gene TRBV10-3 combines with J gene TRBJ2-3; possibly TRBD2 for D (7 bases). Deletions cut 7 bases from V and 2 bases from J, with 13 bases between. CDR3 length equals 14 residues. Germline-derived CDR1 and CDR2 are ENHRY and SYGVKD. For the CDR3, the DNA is TGTGCCATCAAACGGGGGGCGAACACAGATACGCAGTATTTT. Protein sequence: CAIKRGANTDTQYF.

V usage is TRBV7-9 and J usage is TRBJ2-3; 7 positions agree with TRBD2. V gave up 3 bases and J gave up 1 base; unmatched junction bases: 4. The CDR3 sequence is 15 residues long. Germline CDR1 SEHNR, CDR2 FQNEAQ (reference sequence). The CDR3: CASSFRGGRTDTQYF. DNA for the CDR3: TGTGCCAGCAGCTTCCGCGGGGGTCGCACAGATACGCAGTATTTT.

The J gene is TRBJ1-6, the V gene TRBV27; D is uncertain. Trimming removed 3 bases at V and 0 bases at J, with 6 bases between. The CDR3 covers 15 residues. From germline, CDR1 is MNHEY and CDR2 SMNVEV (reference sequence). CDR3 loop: CASSFGSSYNSPLHF. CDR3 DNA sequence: TGTGCCAGCAGTTTTGGGAGCTCCTATAATTCACCCCTCCACTTT.

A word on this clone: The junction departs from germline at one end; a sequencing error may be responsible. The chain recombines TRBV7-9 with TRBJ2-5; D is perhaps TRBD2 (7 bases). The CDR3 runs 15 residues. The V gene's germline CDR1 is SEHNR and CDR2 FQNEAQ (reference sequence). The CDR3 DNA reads TGTGCCAGCAGCTTCGGGGGGCCGGTTCAAGAGGCCCAGTACTTC. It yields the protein CASSFGGPVQEAQYF.